The 16 T cell receptor beta chains reported below all come from one sample, sequenced in a study of human T cells and chemical hapten exposure. Time point here: patch test 1, 2 weeks after DPC sensitization. Described treatment: therapeutic diphenylcyclopropenone sensitization with weekly scalp DPC. TCRdb ran MiXCR on the RACE reads and lists one entry per CDR3 protein. The sample yields 71,000 or so distinct CDR3 sequences, about 9.4% seen once. The input for sequencing was whole blood, taken in connection with sensitization to the hapten diphenylcyclopropenone (DPC). These receptors were taken from a middle-aged woman with alopecia areata. Some clones in this sample may be carry-over from other donors' samples.

The chain combines TRBV7-9 with TRBJ2-4; perhaps TRBD1 as D (5 bases). V was shortened by 5 bases and J by 0 bases, with 17 bases between the two germline ends. The CDR3 has 17 residues. The germline CDR1 and CDR2 sequences are SEHNR and FQNEAQ (reference sequence). This CDR3 reads CASSPTPDIEAKNIQYF. DNA for the CDR3: TGTGCCAGCAGCCCGACGCCGGACATAGAAGCCAAAAACATTCAGTACTTC. The full variable domain, completed using reference TRBV7-9 and TRBJ2-4, is DTGVSQNPRHKITKRGQNVTFRCDPISEHNRLYWYRQTLGQGPEFLTYFQNEAQLEKSRLLSDRFSAERPKGSFSTLEIQRTEQGDSAMYLCASSPTPDIEAKNIQYFGAGTRLSVL.

This clonotype was detected a few times. The chain recombines TRBV6-2 or TRBV6-3 with TRBJ2-1; no definite D call. The length of the CDR3 is 15 residues. The germline gives CDR1 MNHEY, CDR2 SVGEGT. V gave up 8 bases and J gave up 1 base, with 15 bases separating them. The CDR3, as DNA: TGTGCCAGCTCCCGGCAGCAGCCTTCCTACAATGAGCAGTTCTTC. Its translation: CASSRQQPSYNEQFF.

The table lists this clonotype with many counts. The rearrangement joins TRBV30 to TRBJ2-5, with no clear D. CDR1 is GTSNPN, CDR2 SVGIG, per germline (reference sequence). CDR3 length: 15 residues. Trimming took off 4 bases at V and 1 base at J, with 16 bases between the two ends. This CDR3 reads CAWNGHGPGQETQYF. The CDR3 nucleotides read TGTGCCTGGAATGGTCATGGGCCCGGCCAAGAGACCCAGTACTTC.

There are many counts of this clonotype. The V call is TRBV5-1, the J call TRBJ2-5; D perhaps matches TRBD1 (5 bases). Germline loops: CDR1 SGHRS, CDR2 YFSETQ. The CDR3 runs 13 residues. V shed 2 bases and J shed 4 bases, with 9 bases lying between them. Written as DNA, the CDR3 is TGCGCCAGCAGCTTCCAAGGGGCAGAGACCCAGTACTTC. Protein product: CASSFQGAETQYF.

This clonotype was picked up many times. V gene TRBV7-2 combines with J gene TRBJ2-1; 9 bases fit TRBD1. Per germline, CDR1 SGHTA and CDR2 FQGNSA. The CDR3 loop spans 15 amino acids. V dropped 5 bases and J dropped 9; count of bases not matched to a gene: 11. The CDR3 loop is CASSGTGTGWSEQFF. The CDR3 DNA is TGTGCCAGCAGCGGGACCGGGACAGGGTGGAGTGAGCAGTTCTTC. Combining the CDR3 with reference TRBV7-2 and TRBJ2-1 gives the whole variable domain GAGVSQSPSNKVTEKGKDVELRCDPISGHTALYWYRQSLGQGLEFLIYFQGNSAPDKSGLPSDRFSAERTGGSVSTLTIQRTQQEDSAVYLCASSGTGTGWSEQFFGPGTRLTVL.

This clonotype was seen ten or more times. The J gene is TRBJ2-7, the V gene TRBV29-1; D is unclear. Trimming took 2 bases from V and 5 from J, leaving 7 bases between them. CDR3 length equals 11 residues. Per germline, CDR1 SQVTM and CDR2 ANQGSEA. The CDR3 sequence is CSVELSDEQYF. CDR3 nucleotide sequence: TGCAGCGTTGAACTCTCTGACGAGCAGTACTTC.

This chain links TRBV6-2 or TRBV6-3 with TRBJ1-1; D is uncertain. The germline V and J ends were trimmed by 6 bases and 1 base, with 9 bases remaining between them. This CDR3 has 13 amino acids. Germline values: CDR1 MNHEY, CDR2 SVGEGT. CDR3 coding DNA: TGTGCCAGCAGACCGGACCAGAACACTGAAGCTTTCTTT. It specifies CASRPDQNTEAFF.

This clonotype was counted at least ten times. The chain recombines TRBV3-1 with TRBJ1-3; possible D gene TRBD1, 6 bases. The CDR3 is made up of 14 amino acids. CDR1 and CDR2 from the germline V gene are LGHDT and YNNKEL (reference sequence). Trimming took 3 bases from V and 5 from J, leaving 11 bases between them. CDR3 nucleotide sequence: TGTGCCAGCAGCCAGACAGGAGGTCGAAACACCATATATTTT. The encoded protein is CASSQTGGRNTIYF.

The sample holds many counts of this clonotype. The chain links TRBV7-9 to TRBJ2-7; D is possibly TRBD2 (5 bases). The V end lost 1 base, the J end lost 7 bases, and 17 bases lay between the germline ends. Germline values: CDR1 SEHNR, CDR2 FQNEAQ (reference sequence). This CDR3 spans 15 amino acids. The CDR3 loop is CASSLGDGRPGEQYF. The CDR3 DNA sequence: TGTGCCAGCAGCTTAGGAGACGGCCGACCGGGGGAGCAGTACTTC.

This clonotype was seen at least ten times. The V gene is TRBV20-1, the J gene TRBJ1-5, with TRBD1 as a possible D gene (5 bases). Germline V gene data show CDR1 as DFQATT and CDR2 as SNEGSKA (reference sequence). Trimming stripped 3 bases from V and 8 bases from J, with 8 bases between. The CDR3 sequence is 11 residues long. CDR3: CSASGGKPQHF. The CDR3 coding sequence is TGCAGTGCTAGCGGGGGAAAGCCCCAGCATTTT.

The chain uses TRBV29-1 and TRBJ2-3, with 9 bases matching TRBD1. J lost 0 bases, V lost 7 bases, and 2 bases had no gene match. The germline V gene has CDR1 SQVTM and CDR2 ANQGSEA. The CDR3 is made up of 13 amino acids. The CDR3 spells CSGGQGSTDTQYF. CDR3 coding DNA: TGCAGCGGGGGACAGGGCAGCACAGATACGCAGTATTTT.

The CDR3 here is CATSRRQGGSGANVLTF. The CDR3 coding sequence is TGTGCCACCAGTCGGCGACAGGGAGGATCTGGGGCCAACGTCCTGACTTTC. J is TRBJ2-6 and V is TRBV24-1, with D possibly being TRBD1 (7 bases). CDR1 KGHDR and CDR2 SFDVKD come from the germline V gene. V was cut by 6 bases and J by 1 base, with 15 bases left in between. The CDR3 covers 17 residues.

This clonotype was seen a few times. The rearrangement uses TRBV7-2 and TRBJ2-7; D uncertain. Trimming left V 4 bases short and J 2 bases short, with 6 bases between. Per the germline V gene, CDR1 is SGHTA and CDR2 is FQGNSA. This CDR3 comprises 12 residues. In DNA form, the CDR3 reads TGTGCCAGCAGCTCCTGGGCCTACGAGCAGTACTTC. Its translation: CASSSWAYEQYF.

The chain links TRBV3-1 to TRBJ1-1; maybe TRBD1 (5 bases). V dropped 0 bases and J dropped 4 bases, with 9 bases sitting between them. There are 14 residues in the CDR3. The V gene's germline CDR1 is LGHDT and CDR2 YNNKEL (reference sequence). This CDR3 reads CASSQDGAPTEAFF. The CDR3 coding sequence is TGTGCCAGCAGCCAAGATGGGGCCCCCACTGAAGCTTTCTTT. Using reference TRBV3-1 and TRBJ1-1 for the parts outside the CDR3, the full variable domain is DTAVSQTPKYLVTQMGNDKSIKCEQNLGHDTMYWYKQDSKKFLKIMFSYNNKELIINETVPNRFSPKSPDKAHLNLHINSLELGDSAVYFCASSQDGAPTEAFFGQGTRLTVV.

This clonotype was recorded many times. This chain joins TRBV6-1 and TRBJ2-5; no clear D gene. The V end lost 1 base, the J end lost 0 bases, and 0 bases lay between the germline ends. Per the germline V gene, CDR1 is MNHNS and CDR2 is SASEGT. This CDR3 has 12 amino acids. CDR3 DNA sequence: TGTGCCAGCAGTGAAGACCAAGAGACCCAGTACTTC. It codes for CASSEDQETQYF.

This clonotype was detected once. V is TRBV28 and J is TRBJ2-2; 13 bases fit TRBD2. The CDR3 consists of 17 residues. With V trimmed by 5 bases and J by 3 bases, 6 bases remained unmatched. Germline CDR1 and CDR2: MDHEN and SYDVKM. In DNA form, the CDR3 reads TGTGCCAGCAGTCCACGACTAGCGGGGGGTTACACCGGGGAGCTGTTTTTT. Translation gives CASSPRLAGGYTGELFF. Full variable domain (remainder filled in from reference TRBV28 and TRBJ2-2): DVKVTQSSRYLVKRTGEKVFLECVQDMDHENMFWYRQDPGLGLRLIYFSYDVKMKEKGDIPEGYSVSREKKERFSLILESASTNQTSMYLCASSPRLAGGYTGELFFGEGSRLTVL.